This T cell receptor (beta chain) was observed in a study of regulatory T cells in long-lasting Graves disease. General study results and limits: The sample size was small, and this may have reduced accuracy.

The time point denotes: newly diagnosed GD, antithyroid drugs for less than 3 months. Scientists built the TCR library using RNA that was extracted from PBMCs. In the case of this clonotype: What it binds is not known.

Trimming at V came to 3 bases and at J to 4 bases, leaving 6 bases not matched to a gene. The CDR3 is made up of 15 amino acids. The germline V gene has CDR1 MNHEY and CDR2 SMNVEV (reference sequence). The authors built TCR beta libraries using iRepertoire HTBI primers and Arm-PCR of CDR3 regions. TCRdb passed the multiplex PCR reads through MiXCR, listing each CDR3 protein once. Altogether 300,000 to 400,000 distinct CDR3 sequences are present, over 15% being singletons, with the ten largest covering 25% to 30%. The same sample was also studied in work on T cells in Graves' hyperthyroidism and ophthalmopathy. As reported in that work: In the first-round RT-PCR of the TCR CDR3, the HTBI primer set was used.

This chain links TRBV27 with TRBJ1-1, with 9 bases identical to TRBD1. The sample consisted of peripheral blood mononuclear cells (PBMCs), taken at new diagnosis, from a patient treated with antithyroid drugs. The sequence came from a man aged 40-49 years with Graves disease. The DNA of the CDR3 is TGTGCCAGCAGTTTTATGGGGGACAGGGCCACTGAAGCTTTCTTT. Translated: CASSFMGDRATEAFF.